The rows below give T cell receptor beta chains drawn from one sample of a study of shared clonotypes between healthy human individuals. The method was immunoSEQ multiplex PCR; TCRdb's version includes in-frame clones alone and lacks a portion of them. The repertoire holds some 2 million clones, over 85% seen once, with 0.1% to 0.15% in the top ten. The sequenced sample consisted of naive CD4+ T cells sorted from blood. The receptors shown here come from a man younger than 35 in good health. CDR3s include the opening cysteine and the closing phenylalanine or tryptophan. Fields, in order: J gene, D gene, V gene, clone size, CDR3 DNA, CDR3 protein. A D gene is named only where the DNA matches it firmly. Clone size is given for some rows only: seen once, a few or many times, or a class if the clone is expanded.

TRBJ2-3 | TRBD1 | TRBV7-9 | - | TGTGCCAGCAGCTTAGTGGACAGGGTGACAGATACGCAGTATTTT | CASSLVDRVTDTQYF
TRBJ1-2 | - | TRBV19 | - | TGTGCCAGTAGTATTATCAGCAACTATGGCTACACCTTC | CASSIISNYGYTF
TRBJ2-7 | TRBD2 | TRBV19 | once | TGTGCCAGTAGTAATAGCGGGAGACTCTACGAGCAGTACTTC | CASSNSGRLYEQYF
TRBJ1-2 | TRBD1 | TRBV7-9 | - | TGTGCCAGCAGCCCCAGGGACAGAAACTATGGCTACACCTTC | CASSPRDRNYGYTF
TRBJ2-7 | - | TRBV11-2 | - | TGTGCCAGCAGCTTAACGCCGAAGAACTACGAGCAGTACTTC | CASSLTPKNYEQYF
TRBJ1-1 | - | TRBV15 | - | TGTGCCACCAGCAGAGGAGACAGCGCGAACACTGAAGCTTTCTTT | CATSRGDSANTEAFF
TRBJ2-5 | - | TRBV7-2 | - | TGTGCCAGCAGCACCCGACTAGGGGGCGCAGGCGAGACCCAGTACTTC | CASSTRLGGAGETQYF
TRBJ2-7 | - | TRBV19 | - | TGTGCCAGTAGTATGGAGGATTACGAGCAGTACTTC | CASSMEDYEQYF
TRBJ1-1 | - | TRBV6-6 | - | TGTGCCAGCCTCAGGGTGGAGCAGAACACTGAAGCTTTCTTT | CASLRVEQNTEAFF
TRBJ1-6 | - | TRBV27 | - | TGTGCCAGCAGTTTGGGTTGGAATTCACCCCTCCACTTT | CASSLGWNSPLHF
TRBJ2-7 | - | TRBV28 | - | TGTGCCAGCAGTTCCGGCTCCCTCTCCTACGAGCAGTACTTC | CASSSGSLSYEQYF
TRBJ2-3 | TRBD1 | TRBV18 | - | TGTGCCAGCTCACCGCCGGGACAGGGGCCCACAGATACGCAGTATTTT | CASSPPGQGPTDTQYF
TRBJ2-7 | TRBD2 | TRBV18 | - | TGTGCCAGCTCACCCGCGGGAGGCTCCTACGAGCAGTACTTC | CASSPAGGSYEQYF
TRBJ1-2 | TRBD1 | TRBV18 | - | TGTGCCAGCTCACCAGGCGCGCAGGGGGGTCTTGGCGCCGAGGATGGCTACACCTTC | CASSPGAQGGLGAEDGYTF
TRBJ2-5 | - | TRBV30 | - | TGTGCCTGGAGTGGGACAGATCTTCAAGAGACCCAGTACTTC | CAWSGTDLQETQYF
TRBJ2-2 | - | TRBV10-3 | - | TGTGCCATCAGGAGGGACCAGACGGGTGGGGAGCTGTTTTTT | CAIRRDQTGGELFF
TRBJ1-5 | - | TRBV6-5 | - | TGTGCCAGCAGTTACTCGTTCAGCAATCAGCCCCAGCATTTT | CASSYSFSNQPQHF
TRBJ1-1 | TRBD1 | TRBV30 | - | TGTGCCTGGAACCCGACAGGGCCCAACACTGAAGCTTTCTTT | CAWNPTGPNTEAFF
TRBJ2-5 | TRBD2 | TRBV19 | - | TGTGCCAGTACTAGCGGGGGGGAGACCCAGTACTTC | CASTSGGETQYF
TRBJ2-7 | TRBD2 | TRBV5-4 | - | TGTGCCAGCAGCTTGGCAAGCGGGAGGGCTTCCTACGAGCAGTACTTC | CASSLASGRASYEQYF
TRBJ2-1 | - | TRBV9 | once | TGTGCCAGCAGCCCCCCGGGGGATGGTAATGAGCAGTTCTTC | CASSPPGDGNEQFF
TRBJ2-1 | - | TRBV4-3 | - | TGCGCCAGCAGCCAAGACCCCAGGGCTAATGAGCAGTTCTTC | CASSQDPRANEQFF
TRBJ1-4 | TRBD1 | TRBV2 | - | TGTGCCAGCACCCCACAGGGGGCCCAGAAGGGTCCTTTTTTT | CASTPQGAQKGPFF
TRBJ2-6 | - | TRBV15 | - | TGTGCCACCAGCAGGGCAATAGACTCTGGGGCCAACGTCCTGACTTTC | CATSRAIDSGANVLTF
TRBJ1-1 | - | TRBV5-6 | once | TGTGCCAGCAGCTTTACAGTGAACACTGAAGCTTTCTTT | CASSFTVNTEAFF
TRBJ2-3 | - | TRBV7-9 | - | TGTGCCAGCAGCCCCGGACAACCTAGCACAGATACGCAGTATTTT | CASSPGQPSTDTQYF
TRBJ2-7 | - | TRBV4-1 | many | TGCGCCAGCAGCCCCCTACCCACAAAGTCCTACGAGCAGTACTTC | CASSPLPTKSYEQYF
TRBJ1-2 | - | TRBV11-2 | - | TGTGCCAGCAGCGCCGGGTCCGGGTGGGGCTACACCTTC | CASSAGSGWGYTF
TRBJ1-4 | - | TRBV5-1 | - | TGCGCCAGCAGCTTGGCCTCTGACAGCTCAGAAAAACTGTTTTTT | CASSLASDSSEKLFF
TRBJ1-4 | TRBD1 | TRBV7-8 | - | TGTGCCAGCAGCTCTAGACAGGGGCGAACTAATGAAAAACTGTTTTTT | CASSSRQGRTNEKLFF
TRBJ1-1 | - | TRBV6-1 | - | TGTGCCAGCAGTGACGCCGGGATCCGTGAAGCTTTCTTT | CASSDAGIREAFF
TRBJ2-2 | TRBD2 | TRBV5-1 | - | TGCGCCAGCAGCGAGGGGTGGAGCGGGAGAAAGGAGTATACCGGGGAGCTGTTTTTT | CASSEGWSGRKEYTGELFF
TRBJ1-6 | TRBD1 | TRBV10-3 | - | TGTGCCACCGCTACAGGGGGGTGGAATAATTCACCCCTCCACTTT | CATATGGWNNSPLHF
TRBJ2-3 | TRBD2 | TRBV4-2 | - | TGTGCCAGCAGCCAAGAGGGCGTACTAGCGATTAGCACAGATACGCAGTATTTT | CASSQEGVLAISTDTQYF
TRBJ2-2 | TRBD2 | TRBV5-1 | - | TGCGCCAGCAGCCCCCGATCTAGCGGGGGGGCCGCCGGGGAGCTGTTTTTT | CASSPRSSGGAAGELFF
TRBJ2-1 | TRBD2 | TRBV7-6 | - | TGTGCCAGCAGCTTAGCTAAGGCGGGAGGATCCAGCAATGAGCAGTTCTTC | CASSLAKAGGSSNEQFF
TRBJ1-6 | - | TRBV5-6 | - | TGTGCCAGCAGCTTCCGGGACGGGCTTAATTCACCCCTCCACTTT | CASSFRDGLNSPLHF
TRBJ1-1 | TRBD1 | TRBV19 | - | TGTGCCAGTAGTATTGCGGGACAGCCGAACACTGAAGCTTTCTTT | CASSIAGQPNTEAFF
TRBJ1-3 | - | TRBV2 | - | TGTGCCAGCAGTGAGGCAGGGCCGGTGGGAAACACCATATATTTT | CASSEAGPVGNTIYF
TRBJ1-1 | - | TRBV5-1 | - | TGCGCCAGCAGCTTGGTTTGGGGCGTCAACACTGAAGCTTTCTTT | CASSLVWGVNTEAFF
TRBJ2-7 | TRBD2 | TRBV4-3 | - | TGCGCCAGCAGCCCGGGGACTAGCGGGAGTAGGGAGCAGTACTTC | CASSPGTSGSREQYF
TRBJ2-1 | TRBD2 | TRBV5-1 | - | TGCGCCAGCAGTTCGGGACTAGCGGGAGCGGGTGAGCAGTTCTTC | CASSSGLAGAGEQFF
TRBJ2-3 | - | TRBV7-2 | - | TGTGCCAGCAGCTTAATCGGGTATACAGATACGCAGTATTTT | CASSLIGYTDTQYF
TRBJ2-3 | TRBD1 | TRBV7-8 | - | TGTGCCAGCAGCCTGACAGGGTCAGATACGCAGTATTTT | CASSLTGSDTQYF
TRBJ1-6 | - | TRBV30 | - | TGTGCCTGGAGTGAAAATAGTTCACCCCTCCACTTT | CAWSENSSPLHF
TRBJ1-2 | TRBD1 | TRBV6-5 | - | TGTGCCAGCAGTTTTCAGGGGGATCTTAGCTATGGCTACACCTTC | CASSFQGDLSYGYTF
TRBJ2-6 | TRBD1 | TRBV19 | - | TGTGCCAGTAGTAGGGACAGGGGATCTGGGGCCAACGTCCTGACTTTC | CASSRDRGSGANVLTF
TRBJ2-7 | TRBD1 | TRBV5-1 | - | TGCGCCAACGACATACGAGGATTGAGACTACAGGGGGGAAGCGACGAGCAGTACTTC | CANDIRGLRLQGGSDEQYF
TRBJ1-5 | - | TRBV6-5 | - | TGTGCCAGCAGTTTAAGCGACGGGGCACAGCAGCCCCAGCATTTT | CASSLSDGAQQPQHF
TRBJ1-3 | - | TRBV7-2 | - | TGTGCCAGCAGCTTATCCCAGGTGGAAGGCACCATATATTTT | CASSLSQVEGTIYF